A selection of T cell receptor beta chains follows, all from one sample in a study of T cell responses to AZD1222 COVID-19 vaccine. Produced via immunoSEQ multiplex PCR; TCRdb's table is partial and in-frame only. The data show 90,000 to 110,000 clones, around 87% seen once. This sample comprised peripheral blood, obtained 28 days after the second AZD1222 dose. The receptors shown here come from an adult who received the AZD1222 COVID-19 vaccine. Both conserved end residues are part of each CDR3. D genes are given only for firm matches.

j_gene: TRBJ1-1
v_gene: TRBV12-3/TRBV12-4
len: 12
d_gene: NA
CDR3aa: CASSLGNTEAFF

j_gene: TRBJ2-2
v_gene: TRBV7-3
len: 16
d_gene: TRBD2
CDR3aa: CASSLEAGGHFGELFF

j_gene: TRBJ2-6
v_gene: TRBV7-3
len: 18
d_gene: TRBD2
CDR3aa: CASSLRPAGETGANVLTF

j_gene: TRBJ1-1
v_gene: TRBV19
len: 17
d_gene: NA
CDR3aa: CASSIDAIQGGNTEAFF

j_gene: TRBJ2-7
v_gene: TRBV28
len: 15
d_gene: NA
CDR3aa: CASSPLQTGLYEQYF

j_gene: TRBJ1-2
v_gene: TRBV6-2/TRBV6-3
len: 14
d_gene: NA
CDR3aa: CASSPRTAVYGYTF

j_gene: TRBJ2-5
v_gene: TRBV12-3/TRBV12-4
len: 11
d_gene: NA
CDR3aa: CASRSGETQYF

j_gene: TRBJ2-5
v_gene: TRBV20-1
len: 11
d_gene: NA
CDR3aa: CSAPGLETQYF

j_gene: TRBJ2-7
v_gene: TRBV6-2/TRBV6-3
len: 12
d_gene: NA
CDR3aa: CASSGLSYEQYF

j_gene: TRBJ1-1
v_gene: TRBV7-2
len: 13
d_gene: NA
CDR3aa: CASDRGLRTEAFF

j_gene: TRBJ1-1
v_gene: TRBV5-4
len: 14
d_gene: TRBD1
CDR3aa: CASSLGQGRTEAFF